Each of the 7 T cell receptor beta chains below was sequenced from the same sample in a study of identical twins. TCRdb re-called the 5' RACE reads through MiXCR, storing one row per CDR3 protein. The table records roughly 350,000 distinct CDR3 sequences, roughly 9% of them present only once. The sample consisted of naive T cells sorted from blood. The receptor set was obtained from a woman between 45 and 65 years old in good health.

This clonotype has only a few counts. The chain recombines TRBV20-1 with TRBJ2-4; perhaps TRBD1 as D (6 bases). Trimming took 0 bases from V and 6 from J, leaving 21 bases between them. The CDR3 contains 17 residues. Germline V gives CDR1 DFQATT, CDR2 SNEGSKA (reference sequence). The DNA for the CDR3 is TGCAGTGCTAGAGATTCCTCTAACAGGGCAGTGGGAAACATTCAGTACTTC. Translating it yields CSARDSSNRAVGNIQYF.

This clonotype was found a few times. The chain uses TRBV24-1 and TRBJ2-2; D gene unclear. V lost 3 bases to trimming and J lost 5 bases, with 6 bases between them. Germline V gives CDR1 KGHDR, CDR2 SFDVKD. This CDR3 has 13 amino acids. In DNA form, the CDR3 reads TGTGCCACCAGTGATCTTGCTACCGGGGAGCTGTTTTTT. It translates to CATSDLATGELFF.

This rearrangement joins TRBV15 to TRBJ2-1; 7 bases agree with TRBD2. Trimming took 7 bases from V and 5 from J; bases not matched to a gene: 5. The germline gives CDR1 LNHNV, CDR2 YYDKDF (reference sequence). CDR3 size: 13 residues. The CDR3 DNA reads TGTGCCACCACCCAGAGCGGGAACAATGAGCAGTTCTTC. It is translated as CATTQSGNNEQFF.

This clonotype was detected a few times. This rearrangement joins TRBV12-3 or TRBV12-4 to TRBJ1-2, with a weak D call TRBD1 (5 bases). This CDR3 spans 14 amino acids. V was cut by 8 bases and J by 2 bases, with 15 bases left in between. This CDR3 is CASSDNRRNYGYTF. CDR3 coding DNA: TGTGCCAGCTCCGATAACAGGCGGAACTATGGCTACACCTTC.

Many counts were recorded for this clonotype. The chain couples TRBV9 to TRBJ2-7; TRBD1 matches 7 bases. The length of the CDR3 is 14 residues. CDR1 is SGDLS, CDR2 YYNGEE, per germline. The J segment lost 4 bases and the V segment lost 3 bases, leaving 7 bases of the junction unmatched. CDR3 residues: CASSATGTEYEQYF. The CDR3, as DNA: TGTGCCAGCAGCGCCACCGGGACAGAGTACGAGCAGTACTTC.

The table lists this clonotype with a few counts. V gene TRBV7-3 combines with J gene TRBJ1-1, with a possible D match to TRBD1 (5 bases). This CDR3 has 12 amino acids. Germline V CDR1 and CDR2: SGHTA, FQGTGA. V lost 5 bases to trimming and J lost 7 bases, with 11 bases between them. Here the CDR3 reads CASSPGGSEAFF. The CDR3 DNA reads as TGTGCCAGCAGCCCGGGGGGAAGTGAAGCTTTCTTT. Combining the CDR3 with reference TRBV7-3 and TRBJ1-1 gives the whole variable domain GAGVSQTPSNKVTEKGKYVELRCDPISGHTALYWYRQSLGQGPEFLIYFQGTGAADDSGLPNDRFFAVRPEGSVSTLKIQRTERGDSAVYLCASSPGGSEAFFGQGTRLTVV.

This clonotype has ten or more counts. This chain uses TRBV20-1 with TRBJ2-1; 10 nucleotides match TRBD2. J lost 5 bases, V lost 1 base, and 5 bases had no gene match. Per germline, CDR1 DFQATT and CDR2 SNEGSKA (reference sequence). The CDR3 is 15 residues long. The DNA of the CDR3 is TGCAGTGCTAGAGCCCGACTAGCGGGCGACAATGAGCAGTTCTTC. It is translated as CSARARLAGDNEQFF.